Shown below are 32 T cell receptor beta chains from a single sample sequenced in a study of blood T cell repertoires in COVID-19. The method was immunoSEQ multiplex PCR; TCRdb's version includes in-frame clones alone and lacks a portion of them. Of fewer than 350,000 clones in the sample, 86% were seen once. The sequenced material came from peripheral blood. The receptor set was obtained from a man in his forties with active or convalescent COVID-19.

The J gene is TRBJ1-5, the V gene TRBV6-5; possible D gene TRBD1, 5 bases. From germline, CDR1 is MNHEY and CDR2 SVGAGI. V was pared by 2 bases and J by 2 bases, with 10 bases between. The CDR3 totals 15 residues. CDR3 sequence (DNA): TGTGCCAGCAGTTACGATGGGGCAGGCAATCAGCCCCAGCATTTT. Translating it yields CASSYDGAGNQPQHF.

The chain has TRBV10-3 and TRBJ1-2; the D is unclear. Trimming left V 6 bases short and J 2 bases short, with 10 bases between. The CDR3 is made up of 13 amino acids. Germline values: CDR1 ENHRY, CDR2 SYGVKD. Here the CDR3 reads CAIRPTLNYGYTF. For the CDR3, the DNA is TGTGCCATCAGACCCACATTAAACTATGGCTACACCTTC.

This clone was counted between two and nine times. J is TRBJ1-6 and V is TRBV6-5; D may be TRBD1 (6 bases). V was shortened by 10 bases and J by 6 bases, with 13 bases between the two germline ends. Per germline, CDR1 MNHEY and CDR2 SVGAGI. The CDR3 extends over 13 amino acids. This CDR3 is CATRGGANSPLHF. The CDR3 DNA reads TGTGCCACTAGGGGGGGAGCTAATTCACCCCTCCACTTT.

This sequence joins TRBV5-1 and TRBJ1-4, with D possibly matching TRBD1 (6 bases). CDR3 length: 17 residues. Germline loops: CDR1 SGHRS, CDR2 YFSETQ. With 4 bases removed from V and 8 bases from J, the gap between germline ends came to 24 bases. In DNA, the CDR3 is TGCGCCAGCAGCGCAGACAGGCAGGAGCTTGATAGGGAAAAACTGTTTTTT. It yields the protein CASSADRQELDREKLFF.

The chain employs TRBV5-1 and TRBJ1-3; D gene uncertain. V gave up 3 bases and J gave up 4 bases, with 8 bases separating them. The CDR3 consists of 13 residues. Per the germline V gene, CDR1 is SGHRS and CDR2 is YFSETQ. The CDR3 here is CASSSTQGNTIYF. The CDR3 DNA reads TGCGCCAGCAGCTCGACACAAGGAAACACCATATATTTT.

This clone was counted a single time. The chain joins TRBV2 to TRBJ2-3; a possible D gene is TRBD2 (5 bases). CDR3 length: 16 residues. The V end was cut by 3 bases, the J end by 2 bases, with 15 bases between. Germline V gene sequence: CDR1 SNHLY, CDR2 FYNNEI. The CDR3 sequence: CASSDWLASTTDTQYF. For the CDR3, the DNA is TGTGCCAGCAGTGACTGGCTAGCAAGTACCACAGATACGCAGTATTTT.

The gene calls are TRBV4-1 and TRBJ2-2, with D perhaps matching TRBD1 (5 bases). Germline values: CDR1 MGHRA, CDR2 YSYEKL. Trimming left V 4 bases short and J 7 bases short, with 25 bases between. The CDR3 is 18 residues long. CDR3 DNA sequence: TGCGCCAGCAGCCCCGAGATCGTCCAGGGTACTGGGCTCGGGGAGCTGTTTTTT. This codes for CASSPEIVQGTGLGELFF.

This chain uses TRBV30 with TRBJ2-3; TRBD1 matches at 9 bases. Looked up from germline, CDR1 is GTSNPN and CDR2 is SVGIG (reference sequence). The trim removed 7 bases at V and 4 bases at J, leaving 12 bases unmatched. This CDR3 has 15 amino acids. CDR3 nucleotides: TGTGCCTATGAACCCGGGACAGGGTGGGCAGATACGCAGTATTTT. Protein: CAYEPGTGWADTQYF.

The chain carries TRBV2 and TRBJ1-3; D possibly corresponds to TRBD1 (6 bases). The germline V gene encodes CDR1 SNHLY and CDR2 FYNNEI. This CDR3 is 14 amino acids long. V shed 6 bases and J shed 2 bases, with 11 bases lying between them. CDR3 nucleotides: TGTGCCAGCAGGGACGGACAGCCTGGAAACACCATATATTTT. The encoded protein is CASRDGQPGNTIYF.

The gene calls are TRBV6-1 and TRBJ2-2, with 8 bases lining up with TRBD1. Germline CDR1 and CDR2: MNHNS and SASEGT. The CDR3 is made up of 17 amino acids. Germline trimming cut 4 bases from V and 4 bases from J; bases unmatched to any gene: 11. CDR3 region: CASSVEDRVLITGELFF. In DNA form, the CDR3 reads TGTGCCAGCAGTGTTGAGGACAGGGTATTAATCACCGGGGAGCTGTTTTTT.

The J gene is TRBJ1-6, the V gene TRBV15; no clear D. V lost 0 bases to trimming and J lost 14 bases, with 11 bases between them. CDR1 is LNHNV, CDR2 YYDKDF, per germline (reference sequence). The length of the CDR3 is 13 residues. The CDR3 spells CATSRDLEGTLHF. The CDR3 nucleotides read TGTGCCACCAGCAGAGATTTAGAGGGAACCCTCCACTTT.

The chain combines TRBV28 with TRBJ1-1; 9 bases match TRBD1. The germline V gene encodes CDR1 MDHEN and CDR2 SYDVKM. J was trimmed by 11 bases and V by 3 bases; bases with no gene match: 7. This CDR3 contains 13 residues. The CDR3 spells CASSFGTGLGAFF. The CDR3 nucleotides read TGTGCCAGCAGTTTTGGGACAGGGCTGGGTGCTTTCTTT.

The chain uses TRBV15 and TRBJ2-7; TRBD2 aligns across 8 bases. The V gene end was trimmed by 4 bases and the J gene end by 0 bases; junction bases not matched to a gene: 8. Germline CDR1 and CDR2: LNHNV and YYDKDF (reference sequence). This CDR3 contains 16 residues. The CDR3 region has the DNA TGTGCCACCAGCAAGGCGGGAGGTTCGAGCTCCTACGAGCAGTACTTC. Translated: CATSKAGGSSSYEQYF.

The CDR3 is CASSPGTGYSPLHF. In DNA, the CDR3 is TGTGCCAGCAGCCCCGGGACAGGGTATTCACCCCTCCACTTT. This chain links TRBV28 with TRBJ1-6; 9 nucleotides agree with TRBD1. This CDR3 contains 14 residues. V shed 6 bases, J shed 8 bases, and the junction held 5 bases outside the gene matches. The germline gives CDR1 MDHEN, CDR2 SYDVKM.

The chain links TRBV10-1 to TRBJ2-2; 10 bases match TRBD2. J was trimmed by 3 bases and V by 3 bases; bases with no gene match: 4. Germline V gives CDR1 WNHNN, CDR2 SYGVQD (reference sequence). The CDR3 has 16 amino acids. CDR3 region: CASSEGLAGDTGELFF. The CDR3 DNA sequence: TGCGCCAGCAGTGAAGGGCTAGCGGGAGACACCGGGGAGCTGTTTTTT.

The chain has TRBV30 and TRBJ1-1; D is perhaps TRBD1 (5 bases). Trimming pared 2 bases from V and 1 base from J, leaving 11 bases between. The germline gives CDR1 GTSNPN, CDR2 SVGIG (reference sequence). The CDR3 is 14 amino acids. DNA for the CDR3: TGTGCCTGGAGTATTCGGAGGGGGAACACTGAAGCTTTCTTT. It encodes CAWSIRRGNTEAFF.

This clone came up once. The rearrangement links TRBV28 to TRBJ2-7; TRBD1 matches at 7 bases. The CDR3 runs to 19 residues. CDR1 and CDR2 from the germline V gene are MDHEN and SYDVKM. V shed 4 bases and J 4 bases; nucleotides not matched to a gene: 22. For the CDR3, the DNA is TGTGCCAGCAGTTCCCCCGGCGGACACCGACAGGGAAAAAGGTACGAGCAGTACTTC. Protein product: CASSSPGGHRQGKRYEQYF.

V gene TRBV29-1 combines with J gene TRBJ2-3, with 13 bases fitting TRBD2. Germline V gene data show CDR1 as SQVTM and CDR2 as ANQGSEA. The V gene end was trimmed by 8 bases and the J gene end by 5 bases; junction bases not matched to a gene: 7. CDR3 length equals 14 residues. The CDR3 DNA reads TGCAGCTCGGGACTAGCGGGGATGGGAGATACGCAGTATTTT. This gives the protein CSSGLAGMGDTQYF.

The rearrangement uses TRBV5-6 and TRBJ1-1; weak D call: TRBD1 (6 bases). The length of the CDR3 is 17 residues. Trimming shortened V by 1 base and J by 5 bases, and 21 bases separated the two germline ends. Germline-derived CDR1 and CDR2 are SGHDT and YYEEEE. CDR3 sequence: CASSLSPHTGLGTEAFF. DNA of the CDR3: TGTGCCAGCAGCTTGTCCCCCCACACAGGGCTCGGGACTGAAGCTTTCTTT.

This chain connects TRBV6-5 to TRBJ2-7, with 8 bases fitting TRBD1. The CDR3 contains 16 residues. J gave up 0 bases and V 4 bases, and 8 bases lay outside the gene matches. The germline gives CDR1 MNHEY, CDR2 SVGAGI. The CDR3 DNA is TGTGCCAGCAGTTCTCTTAGACAGGGGAACTCCTACGAGCAGTACTTC. Protein product: CASSSLRQGNSYEQYF.

The chain carries TRBV4-2 and TRBJ2-7, with 8 bases aligning to TRBD2. Germline CDR1 is LGHNA and CDR2 is YNFKEQ. This CDR3 contains 15 residues. J was trimmed by 4 bases and V by 3 bases; bases with no gene match: 8. In DNA form, the CDR3 reads TGTGCCAGCAGCCACCGAAGCGGGAGTGGATACGAGCAGTACTTC. Its protein product is CASSHRSGSGYEQYF.

V is TRBV30 and J is TRBJ1-2, with a tentative D call TRBD1 (5 bases). Germline-derived CDR1 and CDR2 are GTSNPN and SVGIG (reference sequence). V lost 8 bases and J lost 4, with 17 bases in between. This CDR3 contains 13 residues. In nucleotides, the CDR3 is TGTGCCGGAGGGGAGGGGCCGGTCTATGGCTACACCTTC. It translates to CAGGEGPVYGYTF.

V gene TRBV7-8 combines with J gene TRBJ1-1; D perhaps matches TRBD1 (5 bases). The germline CDR1 and CDR2 sequences are SGHVS and FQNEAQ. The V end lost 5 bases, the J end lost 6 bases, and 13 bases lay between the germline ends. The CDR3 length is 13 residues. CDR3 nucleotide sequence: TGTGCCAGCAGCGCCACCAGGGTTTCTGAAGCTTTCTTT. This encodes CASSATRVSEAFF.

DNA of the CDR3: TGTGCCAGCAGCGTAGACGCAGCAGATACGCAGTATTTT. Amino acid sequence: CASSVDAADTQYF. This sequence joins TRBV9 and TRBJ2-3; D is unclear. The CDR3 has 13 residues. With 0 bases removed from V and 4 bases from J, the gap between germline ends came to 6 bases. Germline lookup yields CDR1 SGDLS and CDR2 YYNGEE.

This sequence joins TRBV7-6 and TRBJ1-6, with a possible D match to TRBD1 (6 bases). Germline V gene sequence: CDR1 SGHVS, CDR2 FNYEAQ. Trimming took off 6 bases at V and 8 bases at J, with 17 bases between the two ends. The CDR3 runs 15 residues. CDR3 nucleotides: TGTGCCAGCAGTACTACAGGGTCCTTTGATTCACCCCTCCACTTT. Translated: CASSTTGSFDSPLHF.

The V gene is TRBV12-3 or TRBV12-4, the J gene TRBJ2-5, with D unclear. The CDR3 is 13 residues long. Between the trimmed V and J ends, which lost 2 bases and 5 bases, there was a span of 9 bases. CDR3 sequence reads: CASSLFGVETQYF. In DNA form, the CDR3 reads TGTGCCAGCAGTTTATTCGGAGTGGAGACCCAGTACTTC.

This clone came up a few times. V is TRBV7-9 and J is TRBJ2-7, with 7 positions matching TRBD2. This CDR3 has 15 residues. Trimming took 2 bases from V and 3 from J; bases not matched to a gene: 7. In germline, CDR1 is SEHNR, CDR2 FQNEAQ (reference sequence). The CDR3 protein is CASSLHTSGGYEQYF. CDR3 DNA sequence: TGTGCCAGCAGCTTACATACCTCGGGAGGCTACGAGCAGTACTTC.

The chain combines TRBV30 with TRBJ1-2; D gene ambiguous. Germline loops: CDR1 GTSNPN, CDR2 SVGIG (reference sequence). V dropped 3 bases and J dropped 1 base, with 3 bases sitting between them. The length of the CDR3 is 11 residues. CDR3 in DNA: TGTGCCTGGAGCAATAACTATGGCTACACCTTC. This encodes CAWSNNYGYTF.

This sequence joins TRBV19 and TRBJ1-1, with D hard to call. CDR1 is LNHDA, CDR2 SQIVND, per germline (reference sequence). The CDR3 covers 13 residues. V was shortened by 5 bases and J by 5 bases, with 12 bases between the two germline ends. The CDR3 loop is CASSSRLGTEAFF. DNA for the CDR3: TGTGCCAGTAGTTCCCGTCTAGGTACTGAAGCTTTCTTT.

This clone appeared once. The rearrangement joins TRBV10-3 to TRBJ2-5, with 9 positions matching TRBD2. With V trimmed by 11 bases and J by 3 bases, 4 bases remained unmatched. Germline CDR1 reads ENHRY; CDR2 reads SYGVKD. The CDR3 covers 12 residues. For the CDR3, the DNA is TGTGCCGCCCGCGGGGGGGAAGAGACCCAGTACTTC. Protein product: CAARGGEETQYF.

The gene calls are TRBV19 and TRBJ1-1, with 9 positions matching TRBD1. This CDR3 has 15 amino acids. The V gene's germline CDR1 is LNHDA and CDR2 SQIVND (reference sequence). V lost 6 bases to trimming and J lost 5 bases; unmatched junction nucleotides: 10. The CDR3: CASSPATGGATEAFF. DNA of the CDR3: TGTGCCAGTAGCCCCGCGACAGGGGGGGCGACTGAAGCTTTCTTT. Full variable domain (rest looked up from reference TRBV19 and TRBJ1-1): DGGITQSPKYLFRKEGQNVTLSCEQNLNHDAMYWYRQDPGQGLRLIYYSQIVNDFQKGDIAEGYSVSREKKESFPLTVTSAQKNPTAFYLCASSPATGGATEAFFGQGTRLTVV.

V gene TRBV19 combines with J gene TRBJ2-7, with 9 bases lining up with TRBD2. The CDR3 loop spans 14 amino acids. Germline loops: CDR1 LNHDA, CDR2 SQIVND (reference sequence). After removal of 3 bases from V and 3 bases from J, the junction contained 3 bases not matched to a gene. The CDR3: CASSMGSGGYEQYF. Here the CDR3 DNA reads TGTGCCAGTAGTATGGGTAGCGGGGGCTACGAGCAGTACTTC.